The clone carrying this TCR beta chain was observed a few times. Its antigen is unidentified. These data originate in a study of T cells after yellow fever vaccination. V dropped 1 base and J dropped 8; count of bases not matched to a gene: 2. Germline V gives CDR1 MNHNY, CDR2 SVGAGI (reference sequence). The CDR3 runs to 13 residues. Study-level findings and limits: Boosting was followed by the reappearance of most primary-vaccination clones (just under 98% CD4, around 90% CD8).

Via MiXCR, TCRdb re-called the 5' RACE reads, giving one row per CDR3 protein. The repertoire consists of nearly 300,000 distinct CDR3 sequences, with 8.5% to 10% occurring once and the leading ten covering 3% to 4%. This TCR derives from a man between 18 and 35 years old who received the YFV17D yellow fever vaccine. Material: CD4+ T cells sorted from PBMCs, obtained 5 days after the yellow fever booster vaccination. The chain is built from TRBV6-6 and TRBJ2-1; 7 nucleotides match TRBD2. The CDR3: CASSYWTRDEQFF. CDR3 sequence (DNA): TGTGCCAGCAGTTACTGGACTAGAGATGAGCAGTTCTTC.